These 4 T cell receptor beta chains came from one sample sequenced in a study of blood T cell repertoires in COVID-19. Only in-frame clones appear in the TCRdb table, and some are missing; sequencing was by immunoSEQ multiplex PCR. Of more than 200,000 clones in the sample, around four fifths were seen once. Sequenced: peripheral blood. The receptors here all came from a man between 60 and 70 years old with acute or convalescent COVID-19.

This chain joins TRBV28 and TRBJ1-2; 7 bases are a match to TRBD1. The CDR3 is 12 amino acids. V gave up 5 bases and J gave up 4 bases; unmatched junction bases: 1. Germline-derived CDR1 and CDR2 are MDHEN and SYDVKM. The CDR3 loop is CASSGDSYGYTF. Here the CDR3 DNA reads TGTGCCAGCAGTGGGGACAGCTATGGCTACACCTTC.

The rearrangement joins TRBV5-4 to TRBJ1-4; TRBD1 is a possible D gene (5 bases). From germline, CDR1 is SGHNT and CDR2 YYREEE (reference sequence). This CDR3 has 14 residues. The V gene lost 3 bases and the J gene lost 4 bases, with 10 bases spanning the gap. The CDR3 DNA reads as TGTGCCAGCAGCTGGGGCATTGGTAATGAAAAACTGTTTTTT. It encodes CASSWGIGNEKLFF.

In this sample, this clone turned up a few times. This sequence joins TRBV3-1 (or the pseudogene TRBV3-2) and TRBJ1-1; D perhaps matches TRBD1 (5 bases). This CDR3 has 15 residues. V was clipped by 1 base and J by 5 bases, with 14 bases between them. Germline V gene data show CDR1 as LGHDT and CDR2 as YNNKEL (reference sequence). The CDR3 here is CASSQGGAGGTEAFF. DNA of the CDR3: TGTGCCAGCAGCCAAGGTGGGGCTGGAGGGACTGAAGCTTTCTTT.

V gene TRBV27 combines with J gene TRBJ2-7; 10 nucleotides line up with TRBD1. Germline values: CDR1 MNHEY, CDR2 SMNVEV (reference sequence). This CDR3 has 15 amino acids. Trimming took 5 bases from V and 1 from J; bases not matched to a gene: 5. The CDR3 nucleotides are TGTGCCAGCAGTGTAGGACAGGGGGTGTCCTACGAGCAGTACTTC. Its translation is CASSVGQGVSYEQYF.